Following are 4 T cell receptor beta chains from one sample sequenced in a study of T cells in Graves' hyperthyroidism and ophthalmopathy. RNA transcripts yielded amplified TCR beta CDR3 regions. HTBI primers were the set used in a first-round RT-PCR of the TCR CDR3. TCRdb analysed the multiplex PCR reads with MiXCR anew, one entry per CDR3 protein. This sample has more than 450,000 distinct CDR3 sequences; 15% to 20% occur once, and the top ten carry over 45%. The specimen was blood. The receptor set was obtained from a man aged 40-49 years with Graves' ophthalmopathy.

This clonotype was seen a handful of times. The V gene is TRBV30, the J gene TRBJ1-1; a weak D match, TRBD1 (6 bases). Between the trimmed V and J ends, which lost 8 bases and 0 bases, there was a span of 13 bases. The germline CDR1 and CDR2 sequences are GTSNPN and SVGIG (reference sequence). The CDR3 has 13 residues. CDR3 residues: CAGSQGMNTEAFF. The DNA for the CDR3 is TGTGCCGGCTCACAGGGTATGAACACTGAAGCTTTCTTT.

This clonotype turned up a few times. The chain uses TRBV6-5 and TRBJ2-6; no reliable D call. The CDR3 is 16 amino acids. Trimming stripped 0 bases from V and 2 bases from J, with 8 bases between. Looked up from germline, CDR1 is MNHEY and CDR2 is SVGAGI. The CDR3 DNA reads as TGTGCCAGCAGTTACTCCCGGCGGACTGGGGCCAACGTCCTGACTTTC. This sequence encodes CASSYSRRTGANVLTF.

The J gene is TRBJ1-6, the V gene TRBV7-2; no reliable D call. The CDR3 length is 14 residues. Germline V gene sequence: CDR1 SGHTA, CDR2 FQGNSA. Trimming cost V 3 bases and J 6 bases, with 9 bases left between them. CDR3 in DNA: TGTGCCAGCAGCTTCCCGGATTTTAATTCACCCCTCCACTTT. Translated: CASSFPDFNSPLHF.

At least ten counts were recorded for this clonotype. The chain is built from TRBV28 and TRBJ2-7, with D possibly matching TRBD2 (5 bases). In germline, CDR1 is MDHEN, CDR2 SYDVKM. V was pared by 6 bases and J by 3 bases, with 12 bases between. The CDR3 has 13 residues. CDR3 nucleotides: TGTGCCAGCAGGGGAGACATTCTCTACGAGCAGTACTTC. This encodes CASRGDILYEQYF.